This is a list of T cell receptor beta chains from one sample in a study of OX40 agonist ivuxolimab in advanced cancers. Assay used: immunoSEQ multiplex PCR; TCRdb lists only in-frame clones, some missing. The table lists some 29,000 clones, roughly 86% of them singletons, with nearly 20% in the top ten. The sample was CD4+ or CD8+ T cells sorted from blood, taken in a trial of the OX40 agonist ivuxolimab. These receptors were obtained from an adult with an advanced solid tumor such as melanoma, head and neck, liver or kidney cancer. CDR3s include the opening cysteine and the closing phenylalanine or tryptophan. The D gene is left open where the match is weak. Clone size is shown for a subset of rows, as once, few, many or a class of expanded clone.

d_call: -
clone_size: few
j_call: TRBJ2-1
v_call: TRBV5-5
cdr3_nt: TGTGCCAGCAGCTCGGCTTATTTTGGCGGGTTGTACAATGAGCAGTTCTTC
cdr3_aa: CASSSAYFGGLYNEQFF

d_call: TRBD1
clone_size: -
j_call: TRBJ1-1
v_call: TRBV5-5
cdr3_nt: TGTGCCAGCAGCACCGGGACAGGGAAAGCTGAAGCTTTCTTT
cdr3_aa: CASSTGTGKAEAFF

d_call: -
clone_size: -
j_call: TRBJ1-1
v_call: TRBV28
cdr3_nt: TGTGCCAGCAGTTCTTTCGGTTCGAACACTGAAGCTTTCTTT
cdr3_aa: CASSSFGSNTEAFF

d_call: -
clone_size: -
j_call: TRBJ1-1
v_call: TRBV7-9
cdr3_nt: TGTGCCGGAACTTCAGGGGCGGGTGAAGCTTTCTTT
cdr3_aa: CAGTSGAGEAFF

d_call: -
clone_size: -
j_call: TRBJ2-3
v_call: TRBV7-6
cdr3_nt: TGTGCCAGCAGCCCAAGCACAGATACGCAGTATTTT
cdr3_aa: CASSPSTDTQYF

d_call: TRBD2
clone_size: -
j_call: TRBJ2-5
v_call: TRBV13
cdr3_nt: TGTGCCAGCAGCCTTAGCGGGGGGGCAGGACTACGGGAGACCCAGTACTTC
cdr3_aa: CASSLSGGAGLRETQYF

d_call: -
clone_size: once
j_call: TRBJ2-5
v_call: TRBV27
cdr3_nt: TGTGCCAGCAGCCCCCTTGGCAGTACCCTCCAAGAGACCCAGTACTTC
cdr3_aa: CASSPLGSTLQETQYF

d_call: -
clone_size: -
j_call: TRBJ2-3
v_call: TRBV11-2
cdr3_nt: TGTGCCAGCAGCCCTACAGGAGGACATACGCAGTATTTT
cdr3_aa: CASSPTGGHTQYF

d_call: TRBD2
clone_size: -
j_call: TRBJ2-3
v_call: TRBV10-3
cdr3_nt: TGTGCCATCAGTAGGACTAGCGTGAGGACAGATACGCAGTATTTT
cdr3_aa: CAISRTSVRTDTQYF

d_call: TRBD1
clone_size: -
j_call: TRBJ2-7
v_call: TRBV11-2
cdr3_nt: TGTGCCAGCAGCTTTCATGACAGGGGGCGAGACGAGCAGTACTTC
cdr3_aa: CASSFHDRGRDEQYF

d_call: -
clone_size: -
j_call: TRBJ2-3
v_call: TRBV29-1
cdr3_nt: TGCAGCGTTGAAGCTGGGAGCACAGATACGCAGTATTTT
cdr3_aa: CSVEAGSTDTQYF

d_call: -
clone_size: -
j_call: TRBJ2-1
v_call: TRBV11-2
cdr3_nt: TGTGCCAGCAGCTCCGGACAGACCTACAATGAGCAGTTCTTC
cdr3_aa: CASSSGQTYNEQFF

d_call: -
clone_size: -
j_call: TRBJ2-1
v_call: TRBV7-8
cdr3_nt: TGTGCCAGCAGCCCGGGGAATTGGGCCTACAATGAGCAGTTCTTC
cdr3_aa: CASSPGNWAYNEQFF

d_call: TRBD2
clone_size: -
j_call: TRBJ2-2
v_call: TRBV7-2
cdr3_nt: TGTGCCAGCAGCCCCCGACTAGCGGGAGACTCCGGGGAGCTGTTTTTT
cdr3_aa: CASSPRLAGDSGELFF

d_call: -
clone_size: -
j_call: TRBJ1-2
v_call: TRBV28
cdr3_nt: TGTGCCAGCAGGACGAACCCTTACTATGGCTACACCTTC
cdr3_aa: CASRTNPYYGYTF

d_call: TRBD2
clone_size: -
j_call: TRBJ2-7
v_call: TRBV18
cdr3_nt: TGTGCCAGCTCACCACGGGAGGGGAGCTTCGACGAGCAGTACTTC
cdr3_aa: CASSPREGSFDEQYF

d_call: TRBD1
clone_size: -
j_call: TRBJ1-1
v_call: TRBV18
cdr3_nt: TGTGCCAGCTCACCCAAGACCGGGACAGGGATTTCCACTGAAGCTTTCTTT
cdr3_aa: CASSPKTGTGISTEAFF

d_call: -
clone_size: -
j_call: TRBJ1-2
v_call: TRBV9
cdr3_nt: TGTGCCAGCAGCTCCCCCAGCTATGGCTACACCTTC
cdr3_aa: CASSSPSYGYTF

d_call: -
clone_size: -
j_call: TRBJ2-1
v_call: TRBV11-3
cdr3_nt: TGTGCCAGCAGCTTAGATCCTACACACAATGAGCAGTTCTTC
cdr3_aa: CASSLDPTHNEQFF

d_call: -
clone_size: -
j_call: TRBJ1-1
v_call: TRBV7-9
cdr3_nt: TGTGCCAGCAGCACCGGACAGACCAATGAAGCTTTCTTT
cdr3_aa: CASSTGQTNEAFF

d_call: -
clone_size: -
j_call: TRBJ2-7
v_call: TRBV5-1
cdr3_nt: TGCGCCAGCAGGCCTGAACCGGGTGAAACCTACGAGCAGTACTTC
cdr3_aa: CASRPEPGETYEQYF

d_call: -
clone_size: medium-sized
j_call: TRBJ1-1
v_call: TRBV9
cdr3_nt: TGTGCCAGCAGCGGAAACCAGGGGAGCACTGAAGCTTTCTTT
cdr3_aa: CASSGNQGSTEAFF

d_call: -
clone_size: -
j_call: TRBJ1-1
v_call: TRBV4-1
cdr3_nt: TGCGCCAGCAGCCAAGAGGCAGGGCGGGGGTTTGCTTTCTTT
cdr3_aa: CASSQEAGRGFAFF

d_call: -
clone_size: once
j_call: TRBJ2-3
v_call: TRBV20-1
cdr3_nt: TGCAGTCCCGGAGAGACGCAGTATTTT
cdr3_aa: CSPGETQYF

d_call: TRBD2
clone_size: once
j_call: TRBJ2-7
v_call: TRBV11-2
cdr3_nt: TGTGCCAGCAGCTTAGTTGCGGGAGCCTACGAGCAGTACTTC
cdr3_aa: CASSLVAGAYEQYF

d_call: -
clone_size: -
j_call: TRBJ2-1
v_call: TRBV13
cdr3_nt: TGTGCCAGCAGCTTAATTGGGGAATACAATGAGCAGTTCTTC
cdr3_aa: CASSLIGEYNEQFF

d_call: -
clone_size: -
j_call: TRBJ1-4
v_call: TRBV11-3
cdr3_nt: TGTGCCAGCAGCCCCCATGGGGGGGATGAAAAACTGTTTTTT
cdr3_aa: CASSPHGGDEKLFF

d_call: -
clone_size: -
j_call: TRBJ2-1
v_call: TRBV5-1
cdr3_nt: TGCGCCAGCAGCCAACAGGGTTCCTACAATGAGCAGTTCTTC
cdr3_aa: CASSQQGSYNEQFF

d_call: TRBD1
clone_size: once
j_call: TRBJ1-2
v_call: TRBV5-6
cdr3_nt: TGTGCCAGCATGTCTTCCTTGTGGTTCCGGGACAGAGTAAACTACACCTTC
cdr3_aa: CASMSSLWFRDRVNYTF

d_call: -
clone_size: -
j_call: TRBJ1-1
v_call: TRBV9
cdr3_nt: TGTGCCAGCAGCGTAGATCGGCAGCTGGATGCTGAAGCTTTCTTT
cdr3_aa: CASSVDRQLDAEAFF

d_call: TRBD1
clone_size: -
j_call: TRBJ2-7
v_call: TRBV27
cdr3_nt: TGTGCCAGCAGTTCAGGGGGCACCTACGAGCAGTACTTC
cdr3_aa: CASSSGGTYEQYF

d_call: -
clone_size: -
j_call: TRBJ2-2
v_call: TRBV13
cdr3_nt: TGTGCCAGCAGCCCCCTCGAAAACACCGGGGAGCTGTTTTTT
cdr3_aa: CASSPLENTGELFF

d_call: -
clone_size: -
j_call: TRBJ2-7
v_call: TRBV6-6
cdr3_nt: TGTGCCAGCAGGGGACCCGGACTTGCGGCGCAGTACTTC
cdr3_aa: CASRGPGLAAQYF

d_call: -
clone_size: -
j_call: TRBJ2-5
v_call: TRBV15
cdr3_nt: TGTGCCACCAGCAGAGACAGAGATTTTTACAGGGAGTACCAAGAGACCCAGTACTTC
cdr3_aa: CATSRDRDFYREYQETQYF

d_call: -
clone_size: few
j_call: TRBJ2-1
v_call: TRBV9
cdr3_nt: TGTGCCAGCAGCACCGGGACAACAAGGAATGAGCAGTTCTTC
cdr3_aa: CASSTGTTRNEQFF

d_call: TRBD2
clone_size: once
j_call: TRBJ2-1
v_call: TRBV2
cdr3_nt: TGTGCCAGCAGTGAGGGACTAGTGGGGGGCAATGAGCAGTTCTTC
cdr3_aa: CASSEGLVGGNEQFF

d_call: -
clone_size: few
j_call: TRBJ1-1
v_call: TRBV6-4
cdr3_nt: TGTGCCAGCCCACGGAAGAGGGGGACTGAAGCTTTCTTT
cdr3_aa: CASPRKRGTEAFF

d_call: -
clone_size: once
j_call: TRBJ2-3
v_call: TRBV29-1
cdr3_nt: TGCAGCGTTGAAGATGTAGCGGACTCGAAAACAGATACGCAGTATTTT
cdr3_aa: CSVEDVADSKTDTQYF

d_call: -
clone_size: once
j_call: TRBJ1-5
v_call: TRBV6-5
cdr3_nt: TGTGCCAGCAGTTACCCAGGGCTGTACAATCAGCCCCAGCATTTT
cdr3_aa: CASSYPGLYNQPQHF

d_call: TRBD2
clone_size: -
j_call: TRBJ2-7
v_call: TRBV27
cdr3_nt: TGTGCCAGCAGTGCCGGACTAGCAGACGAGCAGTACTTC
cdr3_aa: CASSAGLADEQYF

d_call: -
clone_size: -
j_call: TRBJ1-1
v_call: TRBV19
cdr3_nt: TGTGCCAGTAGTCTAATGCGGAACACTGAAGCTTTCTTT
cdr3_aa: CASSLMRNTEAFF

d_call: TRBD2
clone_size: -
j_call: TRBJ2-1
v_call: TRBV5-5
cdr3_nt: TGTGCCAGCAGCCCCCCTAGCGGGGCCTACAATGAGCAGTTCTTC
cdr3_aa: CASSPPSGAYNEQFF

d_call: TRBD2
clone_size: -
j_call: TRBJ2-7
v_call: TRBV28
cdr3_nt: TGTGCCAGCAGTTTATTAGCGGGGGACGAGAACTACGAGCAGTACTTC
cdr3_aa: CASSLLAGDENYEQYF